This record concerns one T cell receptor (beta chain) sequence. Its antigen is not known. The identical CDR3 is also encoded by other nucleotide sequences in the sample. The sample belongs to a study of shared clonotypes between healthy human individuals. Whole-study findings and limits: Blood was the only sampled material, and tissue repertoires likely differ.

Authors' methods: Filtering differed, since immunoSEQ gave only junction sequences and no quality scores. Only in-frame clones appear in the TCRdb table, and some are missing; sequencing was by immunoSEQ multiplex PCR. From that table come the V and J calls and clone size; the DNA was used to work out D and trimming. Of about 1.5 million clones in the sample, roughly 98% are singletons; the top ten hold about 0.42%. The receptor was isolated from a man younger than 45 in good health. Sequenced material: naive CD4+ T cells sorted from blood. Subset in this sample: CD45RA+ positively selected.

DNA for the CDR3: TGTGCCAGCTCACCACCGTTGGCAGGGGGCACAGATACGCAGTATTTT. This sequence encodes CASSPPLAGGTDTQYF. The rearrangement links TRBV18 to TRBJ2-3, with D tentatively TRBD1 (6 bases). This CDR3 spans 16 amino acids. CDR1 and CDR2 (germline): KGHSH, LQKENI. V lost 0 bases and J lost 1, with 11 bases in between.